What follows are 29 T cell receptor beta chains derived from one specimen sequenced in a study of beta chain features in type 1 diabetes. Of the isolated RNA, all was reverse transcribed, and so the sequenced material was expressed TCRB transcripts. Sequencing was performed with immunoSEQ multiplex PCR; in TCRdb, only in-frame clones are kept and a portion is missing. Among hundreds of thousands of clones, 17% were seen once, and the ten largest hold 0.023%. The sample consisted of naive CD4+ T cells from blood. The receptors stem from a young woman in good health.

The chain combines TRBV5-1 with TRBJ1-2, with 8 bases that match TRBD1. J gave up 5 bases and V 4 bases, and 10 bases lay outside the gene matches. The CDR3 sequence is 15 residues long. Per the germline V gene, CDR1 is SGHRS and CDR2 is YFSETQ. The CDR3: CASSGGTGLRYGYTF. The CDR3 DNA reads as TGCGCCAGCAGCGGGGGGACAGGCCTAAGGTATGGCTACACCTTC.

The sample holds a few counts of this clone. The chain carries TRBV5-6 and TRBJ2-5; D may be TRBD1 (5 bases). This CDR3 is built from 13 residues. Trimming left V 0 bases short and J 5 bases short, with 8 bases between. CDR1 and CDR2 (germline): SGHDT, YYEEEE. The CDR3 DNA follows: TGTGCCAGCAGCTTGGGGGGCCTTGAGACCCAGTACTTC. It yields the protein CASSLGGLETQYF. The full variable domain, in which reference TRBV5-6 and TRBJ2-5 provide the parts outside the CDR3, is DAGVTQSPTHLIKTRGQQVTLRCSPKSGHDTVSWYQQALGQGPQFIFQYYEEEERQRGNFPDRFSGHQFPNYSSELNVNALLLGDSALYLCASSLGGLETQYFGPGTRLLVL.

This chain uses TRBV5-4 with TRBJ1-1; D is perhaps TRBD1 (5 bases). CDR1 is SGHNT and CDR2 is YYREEE in the germline V gene (reference sequence). The CDR3 is made up of 13 amino acids. Trimming cost V 1 base and J 5 bases, with 9 bases left between them. The CDR3 region is CASSLRWGTEAFF. CDR3 coding DNA: TGTGCCAGCAGCTTGAGGTGGGGGACTGAAGCTTTCTTT.

This clone was counted between two and nine times. Other DNA sequences in this sample translate to the same CDR3. The CDR3 spells CASSPGSQETQYF. The CDR3 DNA sequence: TGTGCCAGCTCACCAGGCAGCCAAGAGACCCAGTACTTC. The V call is TRBV18, the J call TRBJ2-5; D uncertain. Germline assignment: CDR1 KGHSH and CDR2 LQKENI. The CDR3 totals 13 residues. V lost 2 bases and J lost 1, with 5 bases in between.

V is TRBV4-3 and J is TRBJ2-1; D gene uncertain. Looked up from germline, CDR1 is LGHNA and CDR2 is YSLEER. CDR3 size: 14 residues. Deletions cut 1 base from V and 6 bases from J, with 10 bases between. The DNA of the CDR3 is TGCGCCAGCAGCCAAGGTCGGCAGAGCAATGAGCAGTTCTTC. The encoded protein is CASSQGRQSNEQFF.

The table lists this clone with a few counts. The CDR3: CASSFNRGLAEQYF. In DNA form, the CDR3 reads TGTGCCAGCAGCTTTAACAGGGGGCTGGCCGAGCAGTACTTC. This chain connects TRBV13 to TRBJ2-7, with 9 bases aligning to TRBD1. Germline CDR1 reads PRHDT; CDR2 reads FYEKMQ (reference sequence). The CDR3 has 14 amino acids. V trimming: 3 bases; J trimming: 6 bases; junction bases outside the gene matches: 6. Together with reference TRBV13 and TRBJ2-7, the CDR3 gives the full variable domain: AAGVIQSPRHLIKEKRETATLKCYPIPRHDTVYWYQQGPGQDPQFLISFYEKMQSDKGSIPDRFSAQQFSDYHSELNMSSLELGDSALYFCASSFNRGLAEQYFGPGTRLTVT.

This clone was counted only a few times. The chain recombines TRBV29-1 with TRBJ2-1; D is possibly TRBD2 (6 bases). Looked up from germline, CDR1 is SQVTM and CDR2 is ANQGSEA. CDR3 size: 8 residues. This chain's CDR3 is CRRGEQFF. CDR3 nucleotides: TGCCGGCGGGGTGAGCAGTTCTTC.

This clone turned up a few times. One junction end does not reproduce the germline sequence, and a read error may be involved. This chain uses TRBV7-7 with TRBJ2-2; possibly TRBD2 for D (6 bases). Germline CDR1 is SSHAT and CDR2 is FNYEAQ (reference sequence). This CDR3 is 20 amino acids long. This chain's CDR3 is CASSSPTSCDQTRNTGELFF. CDR3 coding DNA: TGTGCTAGCAGCTCACCAACTAGCTGCGACCAAACTAGGAACACCGGGGAGCTGTTTTTT.

There are a few counts of this clone. CDR3 nucleotide sequence: TGTGCCAGCAGTTCTAGCGGGAGGGCCGGGGAGACCCAGTACTTC. Translated, it gives CASSSSGRAGETQYF. The rearrangement links TRBV6-5 to TRBJ2-5; 12 nucleotides line up with TRBD2. V was pared by 4 bases and J by 5 bases, with 5 bases of the junction left unmatched. This CDR3 contains 15 residues. Per germline, CDR1 MNHEY and CDR2 SVGAGI.

This clone occurred a few times. This chain links TRBV15 with TRBJ2-5; 8 positions agree with TRBD1. Germline assignment: CDR1 LNHNV and CDR2 YYDKDF (reference sequence). This CDR3 has 14 residues. V shed 5 bases and J 4 bases; nucleotides not matched to a gene: 6. Written as DNA, the CDR3 is TGTGCCACCAGCGGACAGGGTTCAGGAGAGACCCAGTACTTC. Amino acids: CATSGQGSGETQYF.

In this sample, this clone turned up once. The chain combines TRBV5-1 with TRBJ1-2, with unresolved D. This CDR3 region has 14 residues. Per germline, CDR1 SGHRS and CDR2 YFSETQ. The V end lost 0 bases, the J end lost 6 bases, and 12 bases lay between the germline ends. The CDR3 nucleotides are TGCGCCAGCAGCTTGGTGGGTCAGATAAATGGCTACACCTTC. Translated: CASSLVGQINGYTF.

This rearrangement joins TRBV11-2 to TRBJ2-3, with 8 positions matching TRBD2. The CDR3 runs 15 residues. J lost 2 bases, V lost 5 bases, and 6 bases had no gene match. Germline V lookup: CDR1 SGHAT, CDR2 FQNNGV. The DNA for the CDR3 is TGTGCCAGCAGCCCCGCAGCGGGAGACACAGATACGCAGTATTTT. Residues: CASSPAAGDTDTQYF.

This sequence joins TRBV29-1 and TRBJ1-2; D remains unclear. The CDR3 covers 13 residues. Trimming stripped 4 bases from V and 1 base from J, with 10 bases between. CDR1 and CDR2 (germline): SQVTM, ANQGSEA. The CDR3 spells CSVVAPINYGYTF. CDR3 bases: TGCAGCGTTGTGGCCCCTATTAACTATGGCTACACCTTC.

This rearrangement joins TRBV28 to TRBJ2-2, with a possible D match to TRBD2 (5 bases). Germline CDR1 MDHEN, CDR2 SYDVKM. The CDR3 has 16 amino acids. V gave up 4 bases and J gave up 7 bases, with 19 bases separating them. The CDR3 is CASSYPLWGRGGELFF. The CDR3 DNA reads as TGTGCCAGCAGTTACCCGCTGTGGGGTCGGGGCGGGGAGCTGTTTTTT.

Comment on this clone: This CDR3 is also generated by other DNA sequences in the sample. The rearrangement uses TRBV28 and TRBJ2-3; D unclear. The ends were cut back, 8 bases at V and 0 bases at J, with 6 bases in the middle. Germline lookup yields CDR1 MDHEN and CDR2 SYDVKM. The CDR3 runs to 12 residues. CDR3 nucleotide sequence: TGTGCCAGCTCTGGTAGCACAGATACGCAGTATTTT. Encoded protein: CASSGSTDTQYF.

This clone was seen more than once but under ten times. The J gene is TRBJ1-5, the V gene TRBV2, with D perhaps TRBD1 (6 bases). CDR1 is SNHLY and CDR2 is FYNNEI in the germline V gene. The germline V and J ends were trimmed by 2 bases and 0 bases, with 14 bases remaining between them. The CDR3 sequence is 17 residues long. The CDR3 DNA is TGTGCCAGCAGTGAATGGTGGGGGGCTGCTAGCAATCAGCCCCAGCATTTT. Residues: CASSEWWGAASNQPQHF.

This clone came up a few times. The chain combines TRBV5-4 with TRBJ2-4; the match to TRBD1 covers 8 bases. V shed 0 bases, J shed 0 bases, and the junction held 11 bases outside the gene matches. The CDR3 contains 19 residues. Germline loops: CDR1 SGHNT, CDR2 YYREEE (reference sequence). DNA for the CDR3: TGTGCCAGCAGCTTGGGCGGGACAGGAGGGGTTATAGCCAAAAACATTCAGTACTTC. Residues: CASSLGGTGGVIAKNIQYF.

This clone was counted between two and nine times. This rearrangement joins TRBV15 to TRBJ1-5, with a tentative D call TRBD1 (5 bases). The V gene lost 5 bases and the J gene lost 2 bases, with 16 bases spanning the gap. CDR1 and CDR2 from the germline V gene are LNHNV and YYDKDF (reference sequence). This CDR3 has 16 residues. In DNA, the CDR3 is TGTGCCACCAGCGAGGGGTTAGGGCAGGGCAATCAGCCCCAGCATTTT. Translated: CATSEGLGQGNQPQHF.

The rearrangement uses TRBV28 and TRBJ2-7, with a possible D match to TRBD2 (5 bases). V was shortened by 4 bases and J by 6 bases, with 10 bases between the two germline ends. This CDR3 contains 12 residues. CDR1 and CDR2 from the germline V gene are MDHEN and SYDVKM. The CDR3 sequence is CASSSVRGEQYF. CDR3 sequence (DNA): TGTGCCAGCAGTTCCGTCCGGGGCGAGCAGTACTTC.

This clone occurred a few times. V gene TRBV7-2 combines with J gene TRBJ2-7; no definite D call. Trimming stripped 0 bases from V and 0 bases from J, with 15 bases between. Germline lookup yields CDR1 SGHTA and CDR2 FQGNSA. The CDR3 covers 17 residues. This chain's CDR3 is CASSLAGHDLYSYEQYF. The CDR3 bases are TGTGCCAGCAGCTTAGCGGGTCATGACCTCTACTCCTACGAGCAGTACTTC.

The V gene is TRBV12-2, the J gene TRBJ2-7; TRBD2 reflects the table's D call only, with no check against the DNA. TRBV12-2 counts as a pseudogene. The CDR3 consists of 15 residues. CDR3 nucleotide sequence: TGTGCAAGTCGCCCGCCCCGGCGGGGATCCTACGAGCAGTACTTC. Its translation is CASRPPRRGSYEQYF.

This sequence joins TRBV27 and TRBJ2-1; the match to TRBD2 covers 13 bases. Germline trimming cut 6 bases from V and 6 bases from J; bases unmatched to any gene: 5. The germline CDR1 and CDR2 sequences are MNHEY and SMNVEV (reference sequence). This CDR3 is 15 amino acids long. The CDR3 loop is CASSQTSGRGNEQFF. As DNA, the CDR3 is TGTGCCAGCAGCCAAACTAGCGGGAGGGGCAATGAGCAGTTCTTC.

Comment on this clone: Other DNA sequences in the same sample also yield this CDR3. The chain is built from TRBV28 and TRBJ1-1, with TRBD1 as a possible D gene (5 bases). The V gene lost 4 bases and the J gene lost 4 bases, with 7 bases spanning the gap. There are 12 residues in the CDR3. Germline values: CDR1 MDHEN, CDR2 SYDVKM. CDR3 sequence: CASSSQGTEAFF. The CDR3 coding sequence is TGTGCCAGCAGTTCCCAGGGCACTGAAGCTTTCTTT.

The V and J genes are TRBV5-1 and TRBJ2-2; TRBD1 matches at 7 bases. V shed 1 base, J shed 1 base, and the junction held 1 base outside the gene matches. The CDR3 runs to 15 residues. The germline V gene encodes CDR1 SGHRS and CDR2 YFSETQ. This CDR3 is CASSLWTGNTGELFF. CDR3 in DNA: TGCGCCAGCAGCTTGTGGACAGGGAACACCGGGGAGCTGTTTTTT.

This clone was counted once. This chain links TRBV6-6 with TRBJ2-1; 7 nucleotides agree with TRBD2. Germline CDR1 reads MNHNY; CDR2 reads SVGAGI (reference sequence). The CDR3 covers 15 residues. V shed 2 bases, J shed 7 bases, and the junction held 8 bases outside the gene matches. CDR3 residues: CASSYIPGRANEQFF. In nucleotides, the CDR3 is TGTGCCAGCAGTTACATCCCAGGGAGGGCAAATGAGCAGTTCTTC.

Here the CDR3 DNA reads TGTGCCAGCAGTAACCCCTACAATGAGCAGTTCTTC. Translated: CASSNPYNEQFF. The rearrangement links TRBV6-5 to TRBJ2-1; D unclear. Trimming stripped 5 bases from V and 2 bases from J, with 4 bases between. The germline CDR1 and CDR2 sequences are MNHEY and SVGAGI. The CDR3 is 12 residues long.

This clone has more than one count but fewer than ten. CDR3 DNA: TGTGCCAGCAGCTCACAGGGGGCAGCCTACAATGAGCAGTTCTTC. It yields the protein CASSSQGAAYNEQFF. This sequence joins TRBV7-6 and TRBJ2-1, with 9 bases fitting TRBD1. This CDR3 has 15 residues. V gave up 4 bases and J gave up 2 bases; unmatched junction bases: 3. The germline V gene encodes CDR1 SGHVS and CDR2 FNYEAQ.

This clone was found a few times. The chain uses TRBV5-1 and TRBJ2-1; 12 bases are shared with TRBD2. This CDR3 comprises 17 residues. V lost 7 bases, J lost 8 bases, and 16 bases stayed unmatched. CDR1 is SGHRS, CDR2 YFSETQ, per germline. The CDR3: CASHPRLAGGPSDEQFF. CDR3 nucleotides: TGCGCCAGCCACCCCCGGCTAGCGGGAGGGCCTTCGGATGAGCAGTTCTTC.

About this clone itself: A read error is the likely source, as a far larger clone sits one nucleotide away. The sample has other DNA sequences that encode this CDR3 too. The rearrangement uses TRBV9 and TRBJ2-3; D remains ambiguous. This CDR3 comprises 11 residues. Trimming stripped 3 bases from V and 2 bases from J, with 1 base between. Germline loops: CDR1 SGDLS, CDR2 YYNGEE. The chain's CDR3 is CASSATDTQYF. The CDR3 nucleotides read TGTGCCAGCAGCGCCACAGATACGCAGTATTTT.